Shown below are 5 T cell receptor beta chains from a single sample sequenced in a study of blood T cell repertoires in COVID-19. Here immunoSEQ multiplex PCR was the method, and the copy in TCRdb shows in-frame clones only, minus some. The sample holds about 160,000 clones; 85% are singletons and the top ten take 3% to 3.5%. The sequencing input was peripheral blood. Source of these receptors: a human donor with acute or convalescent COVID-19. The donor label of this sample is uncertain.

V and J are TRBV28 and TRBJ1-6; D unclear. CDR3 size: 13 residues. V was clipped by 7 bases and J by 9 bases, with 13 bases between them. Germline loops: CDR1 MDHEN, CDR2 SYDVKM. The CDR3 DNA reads TGTGCCAGCATCGCGCAGCGTATTTCACCCCTCCACTTT. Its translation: CASIAQRISPLHF.

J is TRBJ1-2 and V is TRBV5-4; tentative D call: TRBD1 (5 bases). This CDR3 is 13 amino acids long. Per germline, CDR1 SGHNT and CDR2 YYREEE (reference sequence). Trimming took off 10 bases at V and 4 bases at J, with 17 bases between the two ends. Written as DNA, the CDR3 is TGTGCCTCCAACCGGGGGGGTAGCTATGGCTACACCTTC. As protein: CASNRGGSYGYTF.

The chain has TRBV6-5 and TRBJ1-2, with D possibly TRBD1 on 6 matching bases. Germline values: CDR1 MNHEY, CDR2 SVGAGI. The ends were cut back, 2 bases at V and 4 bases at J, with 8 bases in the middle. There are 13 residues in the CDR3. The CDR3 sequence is CASSYEGGYGYTF. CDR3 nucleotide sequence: TGTGCCAGCAGTTACGAAGGGGGCTATGGCTACACCTTC.

CDR3: CASTPELGNTIYF. The CDR3 bases are TGTGCCAGTACCCCGGAGCTCGGGAACACCATATATTTT. The genes are TRBV6-6 and TRBJ1-3, with no clear D. Germline CDR1 is MNHNY and CDR2 is SVGAGI (reference sequence). The V gene lost 9 bases and the J gene lost 7 bases, with 16 bases spanning the gap. The CDR3 is 13 amino acids.

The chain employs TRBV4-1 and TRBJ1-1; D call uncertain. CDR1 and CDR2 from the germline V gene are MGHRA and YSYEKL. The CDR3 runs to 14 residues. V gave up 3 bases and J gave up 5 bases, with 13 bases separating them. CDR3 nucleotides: TGCGCCAGCAGCCATATAACAGTGGCAACTGAAGCTTTCTTT. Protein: CASSHITVATEAFF.